The 17 T cell receptor beta chains given below trace back to one sample, sequenced in a study of OX40 agonist ivuxolimab in advanced cancers. Generated by immunoSEQ multiplex PCR, the TCRdb table keeps only in-frame clones and is missing some. Of under 150,000 clones in the sample, just over 90% were seen once. The material sequenced was CD4+ or CD8+ T cells sorted from blood, taken in a trial of the OX40 agonist ivuxolimab. The receptors come from an adult with an advanced solid tumor such as melanoma, head and neck, liver or kidney cancer.

V and J are TRBV7-2 and TRBJ2-7, with 12 bases lining up with TRBD2. Germline V gene lookup returns CDR1 SGHTA and CDR2 FQGNSA. V shed 7 bases and J 4 bases; nucleotides not matched to a gene: 2. The length of the CDR3 is 13 residues. CDR3 coding DNA: TGTGCCAGCACAACTAGCGGGGGGTACGAGCAGTACTTC. This translates into CASTTSGGYEQYF.

The chain is built from TRBV7-3 and TRBJ1-5; 8 nucleotides line up with TRBD1. Germline lookup yields CDR1 SGHTA and CDR2 FQGTGA. V was clipped by 2 bases and J by 1 base; unmatched bases: 19. This CDR3 region has 21 residues. The CDR3, as DNA: TGTGCCAGCAGCTTATGCCGCAGGGGGCGGCGAATTATACGGAGCAATCAGCCCCAGCATTTT. Protein: CASSLCRRGRRIIRSNQPQHF.

The chain has TRBV13 and TRBJ1-2, with D hard to call. Germline V gene data show CDR1 as PRHDT and CDR2 as FYEKMQ (reference sequence). Trimming stripped 2 bases from V and 4 bases from J, with 11 bases between. The CDR3 length is 14 residues. CDR3 bases: TGTGCCAGCAGCTTACGGCACATAGTCTATGGCTACACCTTC. This translates into CASSLRHIVYGYTF.

The chain joins TRBV4-3 to TRBJ2-5; D perhaps matches TRBD1 (5 bases). V dropped 0 bases and J dropped 8 bases, with 13 bases sitting between them. The CDR3 contains 14 residues. Germline V lookup: CDR1 LGHNA, CDR2 YSLEER. The chain's CDR3 is CASSQDRQGGTQYF. CDR3 sequence (DNA): TGCGCCAGCAGCCAAGATAGGCAGGGCGGAACCCAGTACTTC.

This clone was seen a handful of times. The gene calls are TRBV7-2 and TRBJ2-7; no clear D gene. Germline V lookup: CDR1 SGHTA, CDR2 FQGNSA. V lost 6 bases, J lost 0 bases, and 9 bases lay in between. The CDR3 runs 13 residues. The CDR3 bases are TGTGCCAGCAGTACCAGCCTCTCCTACGAGCAGTACTTC. Its translation: CASSTSLSYEQYF.

The V gene is TRBV7-8, the J gene TRBJ2-5; the D gene is possibly TRBD1 (5 bases). Trimming removed 1 base at V and 4 bases at J, with 19 bases between. CDR3 length: 17 residues. The germline gives CDR1 SGHVS, CDR2 FQNEAQ. The CDR3 bases are TGTGCCAGCAGCTTAGGGTCAGGGTTAGGGCTAAGAGAGACCCAGTACTTC. It yields the protein CASSLGSGLGLRETQYF.

The chain recombines TRBV9 with TRBJ2-5; TRBD2 is a possible D gene (7 bases). The germline V and J ends were trimmed by 0 bases and 1 base, with 13 bases remaining between them. Germline V gene lookup returns CDR1 SGDLS and CDR2 YYNGEE. The CDR3 length is 16 residues. The DNA for the CDR3 is TGTGCCAGCAGCGTAGCCGGGGGGCCCATCCAAGAGACCCAGTACTTC. Its protein is CASSVAGGPIQETQYF.

The chain is built from TRBV27 and TRBJ2-7; D call uncertain. V lost 6 bases, J lost 2 bases, and 11 bases lay in between. Germline CDR1 reads MNHEY; CDR2 reads SMNVEV (reference sequence). CDR3 size: 13 residues. This CDR3 is CASRVTATYEQYF. CDR3 coding DNA: TGTGCCAGCAGGGTGACTGCTACCTACGAGCAGTACTTC.

Details on this clone: At one end, the junction sequence differs from germline, possibly due to a read error. Other nucleotide sequences in the sample specify the same CDR3. This chain joins TRBV19 and TRBJ1-6, with TRBD1 as a possible D gene (6 bases). Per germline, CDR1 LNHDA and CDR2 SQIVND (reference sequence). The CDR3 has 14 residues. The CDR3 region is CATNGGQGNSPLHF. The CDR3 nucleotides read TGCGCCACCAATGGGGGGCAAGGGAATTCACCCCTCCACTTT.

The chain combines TRBV6-5 with TRBJ1-4; D ambiguous. The CDR3 extends over 15 amino acids. Trimming removed 5 bases at V and 5 bases at J, with 15 bases between. The V gene's germline CDR1 is MNHEY and CDR2 SVGAGI. The chain's CDR3 is CASSHSSGGNEKLFF. CDR3 nucleotide sequence: TGTGCCAGCAGTCACAGCAGCGGCGGAAATGAAAAACTGTTTTTT.

The chain recombines TRBV2 with TRBJ2-6, with 7 bases lining up with TRBD2. The V segment lost 5 bases and the J segment 11 bases; nucleotides outside the gene matches: 3. Germline-derived CDR1 and CDR2 are SNHLY and FYNNEI. CDR3 size: 12 residues. The CDR3 loop reads CASSQGGDVLTF. The DNA for the CDR3 is TGTGCCAGCAGTCAGGGAGGGGACGTCCTGACTTTC.

The chain links TRBV27 to TRBJ2-2, with D possibly being TRBD1 or TRBD2 (6 bases each). Trimming pared 3 bases from V and 3 bases from J, leaving 11 bases between. Germline values: CDR1 MNHEY, CDR2 SMNVEV (reference sequence). The CDR3 loop spans 15 amino acids. The CDR3 nucleotides read TGTGCCAGCAGTTTTGGGGGGCGATACACCGGGGAGCTGTTTTTT. Its protein is CASSFGGRYTGELFF.

The V call is TRBV11-1, the J call TRBJ2-7, with D tentatively TRBD1 (5 bases). The V gene lost 1 base and the J gene lost 4 bases, with 11 bases spanning the gap. Per the germline V gene, CDR1 is SGHAT and CDR2 is FQDESV (reference sequence). The CDR3 length is 14 residues. The CDR3 protein is CASSLGVGVYEQYF. CDR3 bases: TGTGCCAGCAGCTTAGGAGTAGGGGTTTACGAGCAGTACTTC. The complete variable domain, with remaining parts taken from reference TRBV11-1 and TRBJ2-7, reads EAEVAQSPRYKITEKSQAVAFWCDPISGHATLYWYRQILGQGPELLVQFQDESVVDDSQLPKDRFSAERLKGVDSTLKIQPAELGDSAMYLCASSLGVGVYEQYFGPGTRLTVT.

This clone was observed a handful of times. The rearrangement links TRBV27 to TRBJ2-1; D is possibly TRBD1 (6 bases). CDR1 is MNHEY and CDR2 is SMNVEV in the germline V gene (reference sequence). The CDR3 runs 18 residues. Trimming pared 7 bases from V and 4 bases from J, leaving 26 bases between. The CDR3 nucleotides read TGTGCCAGCACCCTCAAGGGGGATATATTATTAATGTACAATGAGCAGTTCTTC. This translates into CASTLKGDILLMYNEQFF.

This chain uses TRBV7-9 with TRBJ2-7, with 9 bases identical to TRBD1. CDR1 and CDR2 (germline): SEHNR, FQNEAQ (reference sequence). V shed 5 bases and J 4 bases; nucleotides not matched to a gene: 6. CDR3 size: 14 residues. The CDR3 nucleotides read TGTGCCAGCAGCGTGGGGACAGGGCGGTACGAGCAGTACTTC. This sequence encodes CASSVGTGRYEQYF.

In its sample, this clone was seen once. The rearrangement links TRBV6-6 to TRBJ2-7; 14 positions match TRBD2. The CDR3 covers 16 residues. The germline V gene encodes CDR1 MNHNY and CDR2 SVGAGI (reference sequence). Germline trimming cut 4 bases from V and 5 bases from J; bases unmatched to any gene: 7. In DNA form, the CDR3 reads TGTGCCAGCAGTTTAGGGGGGACTAGCGGGAGTCACGAGCAGTACTTC. Translation gives CASSLGGTSGSHEQYF.

The chain combines TRBV10-3 with TRBJ2-3; a possible D gene is TRBD1 (5 bases). CDR1 is ENHRY and CDR2 is SYGVKD in the germline V gene. The CDR3 runs to 19 residues. V dropped 1 base and J dropped 6 bases, with 26 bases sitting between them. The DNA for the CDR3 is TGTGCCATCAGTGAGTTAGGAAGCAGGGAAGGTTTACTTCGGGATACGCAGTATTTT. Translating gives CAISELGSREGLLRDTQYF.